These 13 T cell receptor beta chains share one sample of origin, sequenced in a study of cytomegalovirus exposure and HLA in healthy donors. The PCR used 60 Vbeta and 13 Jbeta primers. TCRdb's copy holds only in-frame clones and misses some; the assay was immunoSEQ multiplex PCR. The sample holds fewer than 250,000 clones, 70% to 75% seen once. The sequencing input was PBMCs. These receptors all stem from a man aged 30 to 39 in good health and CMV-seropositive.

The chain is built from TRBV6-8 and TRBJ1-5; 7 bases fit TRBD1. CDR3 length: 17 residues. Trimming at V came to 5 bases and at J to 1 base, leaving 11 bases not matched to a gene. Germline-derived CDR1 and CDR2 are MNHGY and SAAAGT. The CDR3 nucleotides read TGTGCCAGCAGTGATAGGACAGGAGTGGAGAGCAATCAGCCCCAGCATTTT. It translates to CASSDRTGVESNQPQHF.

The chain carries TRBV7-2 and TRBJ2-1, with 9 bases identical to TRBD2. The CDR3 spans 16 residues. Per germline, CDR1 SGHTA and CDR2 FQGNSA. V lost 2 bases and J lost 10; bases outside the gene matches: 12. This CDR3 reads CASSLIGLARNGEQFF. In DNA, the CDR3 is TGTGCCAGCAGCTTAATTGGACTAGCGAGAAACGGGGAGCAGTTCTTC.

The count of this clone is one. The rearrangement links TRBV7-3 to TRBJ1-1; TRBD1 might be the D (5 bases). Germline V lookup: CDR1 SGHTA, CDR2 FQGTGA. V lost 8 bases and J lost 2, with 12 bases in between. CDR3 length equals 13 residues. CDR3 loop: CASGAGTNTEAFF. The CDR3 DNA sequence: TGTGCCAGCGGGGCAGGGACTAACACTGAAGCTTTCTTT.

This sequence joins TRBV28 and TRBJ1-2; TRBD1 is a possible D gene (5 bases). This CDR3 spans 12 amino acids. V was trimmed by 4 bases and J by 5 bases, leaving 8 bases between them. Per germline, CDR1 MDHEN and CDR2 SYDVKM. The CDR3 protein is CASSSRGYGYTF. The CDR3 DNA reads TGTGCCAGCAGTTCTCGGGGGTATGGCTACACCTTC.

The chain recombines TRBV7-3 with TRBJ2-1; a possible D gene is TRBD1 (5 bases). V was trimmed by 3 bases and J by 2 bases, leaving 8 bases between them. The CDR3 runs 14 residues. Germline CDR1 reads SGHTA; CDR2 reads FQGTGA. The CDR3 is CASSFQGAYNEQFF. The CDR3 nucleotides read TGTGCCAGCAGCTTCCAGGGCGCCTACAATGAGCAGTTCTTC.

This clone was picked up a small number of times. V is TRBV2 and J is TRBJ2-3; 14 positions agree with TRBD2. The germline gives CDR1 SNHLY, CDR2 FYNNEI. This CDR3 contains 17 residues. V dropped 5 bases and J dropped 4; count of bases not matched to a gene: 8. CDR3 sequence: CASSSGTSGSNADTQYF. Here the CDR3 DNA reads TGTGCCAGCAGTTCCGGGACTAGCGGGAGTAACGCAGATACGCAGTATTTT.

The CDR3 sequence: CASSSTSGGNIQYF. CDR3 nucleotide sequence: TGCGCCAGCAGCTCTACTAGCGGGGGGAACATTCAGTACTTC. The V and J genes are TRBV5-1 and TRBJ2-4; 12 bases are a match to TRBD2. The ends lost 3 bases at V and 7 bases at J; junction bases unmatched: 2. Germline assignment: CDR1 SGHRS and CDR2 YFSETQ. The CDR3 has 14 residues.

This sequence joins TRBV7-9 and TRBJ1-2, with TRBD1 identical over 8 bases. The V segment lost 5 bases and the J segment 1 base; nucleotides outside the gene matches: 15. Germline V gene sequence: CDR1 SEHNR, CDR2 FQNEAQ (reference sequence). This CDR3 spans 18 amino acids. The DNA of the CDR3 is TGTGCCAGCAGCCCAGCATTTTCCGGGACAGGTTTTAACTATGGCTACACCTTC. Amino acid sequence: CASSPAFSGTGFNYGYTF.

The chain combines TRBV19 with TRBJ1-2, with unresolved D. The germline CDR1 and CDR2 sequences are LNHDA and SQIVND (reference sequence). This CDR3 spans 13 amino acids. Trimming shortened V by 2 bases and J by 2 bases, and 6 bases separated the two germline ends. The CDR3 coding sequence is TGTGCCAGTAGTATATCACAGAACTATGGCTACACCTTC. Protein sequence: CASSISQNYGYTF.

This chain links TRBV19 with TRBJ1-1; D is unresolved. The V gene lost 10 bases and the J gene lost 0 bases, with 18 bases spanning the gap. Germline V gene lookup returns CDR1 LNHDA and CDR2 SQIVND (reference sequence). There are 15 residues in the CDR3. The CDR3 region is CAIPEGRIMNTEAFF. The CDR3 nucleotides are TGTGCCATCCCAGAGGGCAGGATCATGAACACTGAAGCTTTCTTT.

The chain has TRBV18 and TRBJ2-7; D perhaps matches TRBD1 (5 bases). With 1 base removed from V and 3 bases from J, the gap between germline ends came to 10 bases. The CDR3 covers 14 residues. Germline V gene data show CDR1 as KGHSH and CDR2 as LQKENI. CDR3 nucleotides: TGTGCCAGCTCACCACAGAACCAGGGCTACGAGCAGTACTTC. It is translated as CASSPQNQGYEQYF. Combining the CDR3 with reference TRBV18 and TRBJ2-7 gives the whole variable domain NAGVMQNPRHLVRRRGQEARLRCSPMKGHSHVYWYRQLPEEGLKFMVYLQKENIIDESGMPKERFSAEFPKEGPSILRIQQVVRGDSAAYFCASSPQNQGYEQYFGPGTRLTVT.

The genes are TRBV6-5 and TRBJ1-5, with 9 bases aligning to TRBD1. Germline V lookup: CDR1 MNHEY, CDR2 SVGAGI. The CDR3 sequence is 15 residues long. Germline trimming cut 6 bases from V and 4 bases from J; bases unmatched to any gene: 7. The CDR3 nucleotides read TGTGCCAGCAGCTCACAGACAGGGGGGAATCAGCCCCAGCATTTT. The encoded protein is CASSSQTGGNQPQHF.

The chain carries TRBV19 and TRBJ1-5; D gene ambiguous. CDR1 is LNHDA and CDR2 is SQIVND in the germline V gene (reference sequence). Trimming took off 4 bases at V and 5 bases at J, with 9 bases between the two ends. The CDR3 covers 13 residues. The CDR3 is CASSTTRDQPQHF. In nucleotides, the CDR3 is TGTGCCAGTAGTACTACTCGGGATCAGCCCCAGCATTTT.